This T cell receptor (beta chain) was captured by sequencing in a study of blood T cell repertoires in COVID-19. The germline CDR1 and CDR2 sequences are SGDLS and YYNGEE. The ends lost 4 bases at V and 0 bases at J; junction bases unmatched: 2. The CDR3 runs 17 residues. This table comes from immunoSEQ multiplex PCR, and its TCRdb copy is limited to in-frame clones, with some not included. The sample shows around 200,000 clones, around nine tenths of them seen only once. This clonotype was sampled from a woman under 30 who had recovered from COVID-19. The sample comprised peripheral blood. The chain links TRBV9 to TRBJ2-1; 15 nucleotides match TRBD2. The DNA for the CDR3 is TGTGCCAGCAGCCCGGGACTAGCGGGAGGCTCCTACAATGAGCAGTTCTTC. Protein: CASSPGLAGGSYNEQFF.